This is a list of T cell receptor beta chains from one sample in a study of patients and donors after allogeneic stem cell transplantation. Each CDR3 protein is one row after TCRdb ran MiXCR on the RT-PCR reads. The sample consists of 920,000 or so distinct CDR3 sequences, roughly 18% of them appearing once. Sequencing was done on a sample of blood, either unsorted or a sorted T cell fraction (not recorded which). These receptors all come from a human donor who was either an allogeneic HSCT recipient or a stem cell or donor lymphocyte infusion donor (not recorded which). It is not recorded whose cells these are; they may come from a transplant donor. CDR3s include the opening cysteine and the closing phenylalanine or tryptophan. The D gene is left open where the match is weak. The size field is filled for only some rows; it gives once, few, many or a size class.

v_gene: TRBV5-1
abundance: few
len: 16
j_gene: TRBJ2-2
d_gene: TRBD2
CDR3aa: CASSLEREGRPGELFF
CDR3nt: TGCGCCAGCAGCTTGGAACGGGAGGGACGCCCCGGGGAGCTGTTTTTT

v_gene: TRBV30
abundance: .
len: 17
j_gene: TRBJ2-7
d_gene: .
CDR3aa: CAWSLTPLGRAVYEQYF
CDR3nt: TGTGCCTGGAGTCTAACCCCCCTGGGCAGGGCAGTCTACGAGCAGTACTTC

v_gene: TRBV7-2
abundance: once
len: 15
j_gene: TRBJ1-3
d_gene: TRBD1
CDR3aa: CASSPRQGGGNTIYF
CDR3nt: TGTGCCAGCAGCCCTCGACAGGGTGGAGGAAACACCATATATTTT

v_gene: TRBV10-3
abundance: few
len: 18
j_gene: TRBJ2-2
d_gene: TRBD1
CDR3aa: CAISGGNRDRGLAGELFF
CDR3nt: TGTGCCATCAGTGGTGGTAATCGGGACAGGGGGCTCGCCGGGGAGCTGTTTTTT

v_gene: TRBV28
abundance: few
len: 13
j_gene: TRBJ2-1
d_gene: .
CDR3aa: CASSTPGPNEQFF
CDR3nt: TGTGCCAGCAGTACTCCGGGACCCAATGAGCAGTTCTTC

v_gene: TRBV12-3/TRBV12-4
abundance: .
len: 14
j_gene: TRBJ1-2
d_gene: TRBD1
CDR3aa: CASSQDRGTRGYTF
CDR3nt: TGTGCCAGCAGTCAGGACAGGGGCACCCGGGGCTACACCTTC

v_gene: TRBV29-1
abundance: few
len: 14
j_gene: TRBJ2-1
d_gene: TRBD2
CDR3aa: CSAKLAGGYNEQFF
CDR3nt: TGCAGCGCCAAACTAGCGGGAGGATACAATGAGCAGTTCTTC

v_gene: TRBV12-3/TRBV12-4
abundance: once
len: 15
j_gene: TRBJ2-4
d_gene: TRBD2
CDR3aa: CASSLAGGFKNIQYF
CDR3nt: TGTGCCAGCAGTTTAGCGGGGGGGTTCAAAAACATTCAGTACTTC

v_gene: TRBV6-1
abundance: .
len: 15
j_gene: TRBJ1-2
d_gene: TRBD1
CDR3aa: CASSQNRGRSYGYTF
CDR3nt: TGTGCCAGCAGTCAAAACAGGGGGCGAAGCTATGGCTACACCTTC

v_gene: TRBV6-5
abundance: .
len: 16
j_gene: TRBJ1-2
d_gene: TRBD1
CDR3aa: CASSYSTRTGNYGYTF
CDR3nt: TGTGCCAGCAGTTACTCTACACGGACAGGAAACTATGGCTACACCTTC

v_gene: TRBV4-3
abundance: few
len: 15
j_gene: TRBJ2-5
d_gene: TRBD2
CDR3aa: CASSQSTSGEETQYF
CDR3nt: TGCGCCAGCAGCCAATCGACTAGCGGGGAAGAGACCCAGTACTTC

v_gene: TRBV12-3/TRBV12-4
abundance: few
len: 15
j_gene: TRBJ1-5
d_gene: .
CDR3aa: CASSLIGSINQPQHF
CDR3nt: TGTGCCAGCAGTTTGATAGGAAGCATTAATCAGCCCCAGCATTTT

v_gene: TRBV10-2
abundance: .
len: 13
j_gene: TRBJ2-2
d_gene: .
CDR3aa: CASRQSNTGELFF
CDR3nt: TGCGCCAGCAGGCAGTCCAACACCGGGGAGCTGTTTTTT

v_gene: TRBV7-7
abundance: few
len: 15
j_gene: TRBJ2-1
d_gene: TRBD1
CDR3aa: CASSLGQGFYNEQFF
CDR3nt: TGTGCCAGCAGCCTGGGACAGGGTTTTTACAATGAGCAGTTCTTC

v_gene: TRBV4-3
abundance: .
len: 17
j_gene: TRBJ2-7
d_gene: .
CDR3aa: CASSQEYEAPGPYEQYF
CDR3nt: TGCGCCAGCAGCCAAGAATACGAGGCGCCAGGGCCCTACGAGCAGTACTTC

v_gene: TRBV7-2
abundance: few
len: 16
j_gene: TRBJ1-1
d_gene: .
CDR3aa: CASSLALKKPDTEAFF
CDR3nt: TGTGCCAGCAGCTTAGCGCTAAAAAAGCCGGACACTGAAGCTTTCTTT

v_gene: TRBV20-1
abundance: many
len: 14
j_gene: TRBJ2-1
d_gene: TRBD2
CDR3aa: CSAQAGVGDNEQFF
CDR3nt: TGCAGTGCCCAAGCGGGAGTGGGTGACAATGAGCAGTTCTTC

v_gene: TRBV4-2
abundance: .
len: 15
j_gene: TRBJ2-2
d_gene: .
CDR3aa: CASSHPQLREGELFF
CDR3nt: TGTGCCAGCAGCCACCCACAACTCAGGGAGGGGGAGCTGTTTTTT

v_gene: TRBV4-3
abundance: .
len: 14
j_gene: TRBJ1-2
d_gene: .
CDR3aa: CASSQDRPNYGYTF
CDR3nt: TGCGCCAGCAGCCAAGATCGGCCTAACTATGGCTACACCTTC

v_gene: TRBV29-1
abundance: few
len: 13
j_gene: TRBJ1-2
d_gene: TRBD1
CDR3aa: CSVAAGGVQGYTF
CDR3nt: TGCAGCGTTGCGGCAGGGGGAGTGCAGGGCTACACCTTC

v_gene: TRBV5-1
abundance: few
len: 10
j_gene: TRBJ1-1
d_gene: .
CDR3aa: CASGRGAAFF
CDR3nt: TGCGCCAGTGGTCGGGGCGCGGCTTTCTTT

v_gene: TRBV5-1
abundance: .
len: 15
j_gene: TRBJ1-2
d_gene: TRBD1
CDR3aa: CASILEGQGASGYTF
CDR3nt: TGCGCCAGCATCTTGGAAGGACAGGGGGCAAGTGGCTACACCTTC

v_gene: TRBV12-3/TRBV12-4
abundance: .
len: 12
j_gene: TRBJ2-3
d_gene: .
CDR3aa: CASSLNRNTQYF
CDR3nt: TGTGCCAGCAGTTTAAACCGTAATACGCAGTATTTT

v_gene: TRBV20-1
abundance: .
len: 17
j_gene: TRBJ2-7
d_gene: TRBD2
CDR3aa: CSADSGTSGGALYEQYF
CDR3nt: TGCAGTGCCGACTCCGGGACTAGCGGGGGGGCACTCTACGAGCAGTACTTC

v_gene: TRBV6-1
abundance: .
len: 15
j_gene: TRBJ2-5
d_gene: .
CDR3aa: CASRESRDIQETQYF
CDR3nt: TGTGCCAGCAGAGAGTCAAGGGACATACAAGAGACCCAGTACTTC

v_gene: TRBV11-3
abundance: .
len: 15
j_gene: TRBJ2-2
d_gene: .
CDR3aa: CASRSGQINTGELFF
CDR3nt: TGTGCCAGCAGGTCTGGACAGATCAACACCGGGGAGCTGTTTTTT

v_gene: TRBV6-1
abundance: .
len: 14
j_gene: TRBJ1-1
d_gene: .
CDR3aa: CASSRDIQATEAFF
CDR3nt: TGTGCCAGCAGTCGCGATATACAGGCCACTGAAGCTTTCTTT

v_gene: TRBV7-9
abundance: .
len: 13
j_gene: TRBJ2-3
d_gene: .
CDR3aa: CASSTTDTDTQYF
CDR3nt: TGTGCCAGCAGCACGACAGACACAGATACGCAGTATTTT

v_gene: TRBV6-5
abundance: .
len: 13
j_gene: TRBJ1-1
d_gene: .
CDR3aa: CASSYVGLGEAFF
CDR3nt: TGTGCCAGCAGTTACGTCGGACTGGGGGAAGCTTTCTTT

v_gene: TRBV27
abundance: .
len: 16
j_gene: TRBJ1-6
d_gene: .
CDR3aa: CASSPEGPTFNSPLHF
CDR3nt: TGTGCCAGCAGTCCCGAGGGACCCACCTTTAATTCACCCCTCCACTTT

v_gene: TRBV28
abundance: few
len: 14
j_gene: TRBJ2-1
d_gene: .
CDR3aa: CASSSGTPNNEQFF
CDR3nt: TGTGCCAGCAGTTCCGGGACACCTAACAATGAGCAGTTCTTC

v_gene: TRBV5-6
abundance: .
len: 12
j_gene: TRBJ2-3
d_gene: .
CDR3aa: CASHLGRDTQYF
CDR3nt: TGTGCCAGCCATTTGGGGAGGGATACGCAGTATTTT

v_gene: TRBV12-3/TRBV12-4
abundance: .
len: 17
j_gene: TRBJ2-1
d_gene: TRBD2
CDR3aa: CASSFRGAGGPRNEQFF
CDR3nt: TGTGCCAGCAGTTTTCGTGGAGCGGGAGGGCCCCGTAATGAGCAGTTCTTC

v_gene: TRBV7-6
abundance: few
len: 11
j_gene: TRBJ1-4
d_gene: .
CDR3aa: CASSSKEKLFF
CDR3nt: TGTGCCAGCAGCTCAAAAGAAAAACTGTTTTTT

v_gene: TRBV27
abundance: .
len: 15
j_gene: TRBJ2-2
d_gene: .
CDR3aa: CASSSAGIGTGELFF
CDR3nt: TGTGCCAGCAGTTCGGCGGGCATCGGCACCGGGGAGCTGTTTTTT

v_gene: TRBV7-6
abundance: .
len: 15
j_gene: TRBJ1-5
d_gene: .
CDR3aa: CASSQWKGGHQPQHF
CDR3nt: TGTGCCAGCAGCCAGTGGAAGGGGGGCCACCAGCCCCAGCATTTT

v_gene: TRBV13
abundance: few
len: 17
j_gene: TRBJ2-1
d_gene: .
CDR3aa: CASSLVPLPPGYNEQFF
CDR3nt: TGTGCCAGCAGCTTAGTTCCCCTTCCCCCTGGGTACAATGAGCAGTTCTTC

v_gene: TRBV19
abundance: .
len: 13
j_gene: TRBJ1-2
d_gene: .
CDR3aa: CASNRWGNYGYTF
CDR3nt: TGTGCCAGTAATCGTTGGGGGAACTATGGCTACACCTTC

v_gene: TRBV4-1
abundance: few
len: 16
j_gene: TRBJ2-3
d_gene: .
CDR3aa: CASSHPLAWRSDTQYF
CDR3nt: TGCGCCAGCAGCCACCCCCTCGCTTGGAGATCAGATACGCAGTATTTT

v_gene: TRBV12-3/TRBV12-4
abundance: many
len: 15
j_gene: TRBJ1-5
d_gene: TRBD1
CDR3aa: CASSRTGVSNQPQHF
CDR3nt: TGTGCCAGCAGCCGGACAGGGGTGAGCAATCAGCCCCAGCATTTT